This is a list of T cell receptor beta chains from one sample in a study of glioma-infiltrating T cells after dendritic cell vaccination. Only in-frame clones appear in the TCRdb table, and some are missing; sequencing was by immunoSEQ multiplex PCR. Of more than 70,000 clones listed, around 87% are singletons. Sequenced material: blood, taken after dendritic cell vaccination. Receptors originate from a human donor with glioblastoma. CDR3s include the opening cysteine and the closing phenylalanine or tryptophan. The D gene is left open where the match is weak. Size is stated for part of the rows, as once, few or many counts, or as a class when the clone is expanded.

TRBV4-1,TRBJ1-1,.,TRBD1,TGCGCCAGCAGCCAGTTAGGGGGCAGTATGAACACTGAAGCTTTCTTT,CASSQLGGSMNTEAFF
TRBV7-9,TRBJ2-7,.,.,TGTGCCAGCAGCTATGGACAAGAGCAGTACTTC,CASSYGQEQYF
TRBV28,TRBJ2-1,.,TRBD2,TGTGCCAGCAGGACAGCCGTAGCGGGGGGGCTATACAATGAGCAGTTCTTC,CASRTAVAGGLYNEQFF
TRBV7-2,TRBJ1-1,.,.,TGTGCCAGCAGACGACTAATGAACACTGAAGCTTTCTTT,CASRRLMNTEAFF
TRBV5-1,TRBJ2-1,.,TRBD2,TGCGCCAGCAGCTTGGGGGGTAGCGGGGGCCCCTACAATGAGCAGTTCTTC,CASSLGGSGGPYNEQFF
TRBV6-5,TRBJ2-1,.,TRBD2,TGTGCCAGCAGTTTTTTTACTAGCGGGGGCAATGAGCAGTTCTTC,CASSFFTSGGNEQFF
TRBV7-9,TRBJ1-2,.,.,TGTGCCAGCAGCCTCTATACCCGGGATGTAGGTTTC,CASSLYTRDVGF
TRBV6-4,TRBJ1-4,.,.,TGTGCCAGCAGTGACAGGGAACGGGGGATGGAACTCAATGAAAAACTGTTTTTT,CASSDRERGMELNEKLFF
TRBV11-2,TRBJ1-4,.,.,TGTGCCAGCAGTCAGCACGGGAAACTGTTTTTT,CASSQHGKLFF
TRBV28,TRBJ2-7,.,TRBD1,TGTGCCAGCAGTTCCCGACGAGGGGGCTCGACCTACGAGCAGTACTTC,CASSSRRGGSTYEQYF
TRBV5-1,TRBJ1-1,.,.,TGCGCCAGCAGCTCCGGGACACTTTTGAACACTGAAGCTTTCTTT,CASSSGTLLNTEAFF
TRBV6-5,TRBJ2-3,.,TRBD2,TGTGCCAGCAGTTCCCCGACTAGCGGGGGCACAGATACGCAGTATTTT,CASSSPTSGGTDTQYF
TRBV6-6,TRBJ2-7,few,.,TGTGCCAGCAGTAGCTCGGGACTCAGCTACGAGCAGTACTTC,CASSSSGLSYEQYF
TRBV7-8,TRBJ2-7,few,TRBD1,TGTGCCAGCAGCTTAGACCGGGACAGTGACTCCTACGAGCAGTACTTC,CASSLDRDSDSYEQYF
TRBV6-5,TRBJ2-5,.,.,TGTGCCAGCAGTTACCCGGGATCGGGGGAGACCCAGTACTTC,CASSYPGSGETQYF
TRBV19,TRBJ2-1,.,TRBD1,TGTGCCAGTAGTGCACAGGGGGGCCTTTACAATGAGCAGTTCTTC,CASSAQGGLYNEQFF
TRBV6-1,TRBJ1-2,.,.,TGTGCCAGCAGTGAAGCGAGCACGAATTCTAACTATGGCTACACCTTC,CASSEASTNSNYGYTF
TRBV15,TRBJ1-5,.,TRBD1,TGTGCCACCAGCAGGGGGGACAGCTTTCAGCCCCAGCATTTT,CATSRGDSFQPQHF
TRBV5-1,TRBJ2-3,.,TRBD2,TGCGCCAGCAGCGCCGGACTAGGGCAAGGAGATACGCAGTATTTT,CASSAGLGQGDTQYF
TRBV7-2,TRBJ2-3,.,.,TGTGCCAGCAGCTCCTTCGGGTCCAGCACAGATACGCAGTATTTT,CASSSFGSSTDTQYF
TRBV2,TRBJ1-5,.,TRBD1,TGTGCCAGCAGTGGGACAGGGGGCAATCAGCCCCAGCATTTT,CASSGTGGNQPQHF
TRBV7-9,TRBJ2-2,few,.,TGTGCCAGCAGCTTCCAGGGAAGAACCGGGGAGCTGTTTTTT,CASSFQGRTGELFF
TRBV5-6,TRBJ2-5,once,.,TGTGCCAGCAGCTTGTGGTCTCCCCTACGAGAGACCCAGTACTTC,CASSLWSPLRETQYF
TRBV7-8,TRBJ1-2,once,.,TGTGCCAGCAGCCCAAGCATGGGCCGAGGCTACACCTTC,CASSPSMGRGYTF
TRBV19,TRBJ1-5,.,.,TGTGCCAGTAGTGCCGGTTTTAGCAATCAGCCCCAGCATTTT,CASSAGFSNQPQHF
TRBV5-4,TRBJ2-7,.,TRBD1,TGTGCCAGCAGCCGTATCGGGACAGGGGGCCACGAGCAGTACTTC,CASSRIGTGGHEQYF
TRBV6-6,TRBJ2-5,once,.,TGTGCCAGCAGTTACTCTCAACTAGTCGGGACCCAGTACTTC,CASSYSQLVGTQYF
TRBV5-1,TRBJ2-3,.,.,TGCGCCAGCGCCTACCCGGGCACAGATACGCAGTATTTT,CASAYPGTDTQYF
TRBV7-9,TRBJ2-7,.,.,TGTGCCAGCAGCTTATATCGAGGTCCTAGCTCCTACGAGCAGTACTTC,CASSLYRGPSSYEQYF
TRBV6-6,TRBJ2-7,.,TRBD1,TGTGCCAGCAGTTACTCCTGGACAGGTGAATACGAGCAGTACTTC,CASSYSWTGEYEQYF
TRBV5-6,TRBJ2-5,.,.,TGTGCCAGCAGCTTGGTCTGGCAGGGAGGAGAGGAGACCCAGTACTTC,CASSLVWQGGEETQYF
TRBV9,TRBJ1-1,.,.,TGTGCCAGCAGCCCCGGGATTCTAAGGACTGAAGCTTTCTTT,CASSPGILRTEAFF
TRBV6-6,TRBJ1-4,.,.,TGTGCCAGCACCCTAGGGAGGGAAAAACTGTTTTTT,CASTLGREKLFF
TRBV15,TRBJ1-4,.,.,TGTGCCACCAGCAGAGCCCCAACCGCGGCAGACCATAATGAAAAACTGTTTTTT,CATSRAPTAADHNEKLFF
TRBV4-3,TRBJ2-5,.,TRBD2,TGCGCCAGCAGCCAAGTGACGCTAGCGGGAGAGTTTCTTGGTGAGACCCAGTACTTC,CASSQVTLAGEFLGETQYF
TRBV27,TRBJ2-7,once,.,TGTGCCAGCAGGCTAACAGGAGCCTACGAGCAGTACTTC,CASRLTGAYEQYF
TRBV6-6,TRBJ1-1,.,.,TGTGCCAGCAGTTACTTAGGGGATGGAGCTTTCTTT,CASSYLGDGAFF